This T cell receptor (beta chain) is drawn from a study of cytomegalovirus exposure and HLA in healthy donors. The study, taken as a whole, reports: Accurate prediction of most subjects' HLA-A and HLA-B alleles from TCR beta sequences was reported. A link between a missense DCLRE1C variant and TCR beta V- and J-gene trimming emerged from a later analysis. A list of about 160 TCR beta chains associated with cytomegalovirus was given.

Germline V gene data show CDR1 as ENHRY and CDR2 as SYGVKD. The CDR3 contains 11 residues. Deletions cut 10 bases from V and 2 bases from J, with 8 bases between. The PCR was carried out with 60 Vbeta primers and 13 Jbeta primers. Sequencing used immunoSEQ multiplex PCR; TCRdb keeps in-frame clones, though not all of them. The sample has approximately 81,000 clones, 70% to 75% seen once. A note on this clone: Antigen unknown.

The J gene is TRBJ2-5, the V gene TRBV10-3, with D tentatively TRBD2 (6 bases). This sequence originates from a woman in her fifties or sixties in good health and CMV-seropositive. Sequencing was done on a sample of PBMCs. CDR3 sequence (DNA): TGTGCCAGCGGGGCTCAAGAGACCCAGTACTTC. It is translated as CASGAQETQYF.